A single sample is the source of the 19 T cell receptor beta chains below, sequenced in a study of CD8+ T cells in alopecia areata. Extraction and reverse transcription of RNA yielded cDNA as the sequencing template. Sequencing used immunoSEQ multiplex PCR; TCRdb keeps in-frame clones, though not all of them. The sample shows some 170,000 clones, 65% to 75% of them seen only once. This material consisted of CD8+ T cells sorted from blood, taken at week 0. These TCRs come from a human donor with alopecia areata.

The rearrangement joins TRBV5-1 to TRBJ2-7; 9 nucleotides match TRBD1. Looked up from germline, CDR1 is SGHRS and CDR2 is YFSETQ. Losses at the gene ends were 3 bases for V and 12 bases for J; bases not matched to a gene: 7. The CDR3 is 12 amino acids. The CDR3 sequence: CASSSGQGVGYF. DNA of the CDR3: TGCGCCAGCAGCTCGGGACAGGGCGTTGGGTACTTC.

This clone was picked up a small number of times. The genes are TRBV7-9 and TRBJ1-2, with 8 bases that match TRBD1. V lost 4 bases to trimming and J lost 6 bases; unmatched junction nucleotides: 13. The germline V gene has CDR1 SEHNR and CDR2 FQNEAQ (reference sequence). This CDR3 is 16 amino acids long. The CDR3 nucleotides are TGTGCCAGCAGCTCACTCCGGGACAGGAGGCTCCATGGCTACACCTTC. Translation gives CASSSLRDRRLHGYTF.

This clone was observed a handful of times. Other nucleotide sequences in the sample specify the same CDR3. The chain links TRBV6-5 to TRBJ2-4; D might be TRBD2 (6 bases). There are 14 residues in the CDR3. Per the germline V gene, CDR1 is MNHEY and CDR2 is SVGAGI. V shed 0 bases and J shed 8 bases, with 11 bases lying between them. CDR3 loop: CASSYSRGRDIQYF. The CDR3 DNA is TGTGCCAGCAGTTACTCGCGGGGAAGGGACATTCAGTACTTC.

This clone was counted once. This sequence joins TRBV13 and TRBJ1-2, with 8 bases fitting TRBD1. CDR1 PRHDT and CDR2 FYEKMQ come from the germline V gene (reference sequence). There are 16 residues in the CDR3. With 5 bases clipped from V and 4 bases from J, the junction kept 12 bases outside the gene matches. CDR3 amino acids: CASSQRGTGDVYGYTF. DNA of the CDR3: TGTGCCAGCAGCCAAAGGGGGACAGGAGATGTCTATGGCTACACCTTC. Combining the CDR3 with reference TRBV13 and TRBJ1-2 gives the whole variable domain AAGVIQSPRHLIKEKRETATLKCYPIPRHDTVYWYQQGPGQDPQFLISFYEKMQSDKGSIPDRFSAQQFSDYHSELNMSSLELGDSALYFCASSQRGTGDVYGYTFGSGTRLTVV.

The chain has TRBV27 and TRBJ2-5; D gene ambiguous. The V gene lost 0 bases and the J gene lost 5 bases, with 10 bases spanning the gap. The CDR3 is 14 residues long. Per germline, CDR1 MNHEY and CDR2 SMNVEV (reference sequence). CDR3 loop: CASSLSEISETQYF. Written as DNA, the CDR3 is TGTGCCAGCAGTTTATCGGAGATTTCGGAGACCCAGTACTTC.

The rearrangement links TRBV15 to TRBJ2-1; D ambiguous. This CDR3 has 12 residues. V shed 1 base and J shed 9 bases, with 7 bases lying between them. Germline CDR1 is LNHNV and CDR2 is YYDKDF (reference sequence). DNA for the CDR3: TGTGCCACCAGCAGAGGGGTCTTTGAGCAGTTCTTC. Protein product: CATSRGVFEQFF.

V and J are TRBV19 and TRBJ2-6, with D unresolved. CDR1 and CDR2 (germline): LNHDA, SQIVND (reference sequence). V was shortened by 3 bases and J by 1 base, with 4 bases between the two germline ends. This CDR3 comprises 14 residues. Written as DNA, the CDR3 is TGTGCCAGTAGTATGGGTTCTGGGGCCAACGTCCTGACTTTC. Residues: CASSMGSGANVLTF.

This chain connects TRBV11-2 to TRBJ2-3; 12 bases line up with TRBD2. The CDR3 consists of 16 residues. The V and J ends lost 5 bases and 2 bases, in that order; junction bases with no gene match: 5. Germline CDR1 SGHAT, CDR2 FQNNGV. CDR3 amino acids: CASSPGLAGPTDTQYF. As DNA, the CDR3 is TGTGCCAGCAGCCCTGGACTAGCGGGACCCACAGATACGCAGTATTTT.

The CDR3 nucleotides are TGCAGCGTTGACCAGAATGGCTACACCTTC. Its translation: CSVDQNGYTF. The chain employs TRBV29-1 and TRBJ1-2; D unclear. This CDR3 comprises 10 residues. In germline, CDR1 is SQVTM, CDR2 ANQGSEA. The germline V and J ends were trimmed by 3 bases and 6 bases, with 5 bases remaining between them.

The chain carries TRBV30 and TRBJ2-2; the D is unclear. Per germline, CDR1 GTSNPN and CDR2 SVGIG (reference sequence). The CDR3 covers 15 residues. V dropped 2 bases and J dropped 1 base, with 11 bases sitting between them. CDR3 region: CAWSQDPGNTGELFF. CDR3 DNA sequence: TGTGCCTGGAGTCAGGATCCAGGGAACACCGGGGAGCTGTTTTTT.

The CDR3 is CASIPYAVDTGELFF. The DNA for the CDR3 is TGTGCCAGCATCCCCTACGCGGTGGACACCGGGGAGCTGTTTTTT. This rearrangement joins TRBV5-5 to TRBJ2-2; D uncertain. V was shortened by 6 bases and J by 3 bases, with 15 bases between the two germline ends. CDR1 is SGHKS and CDR2 is YYEKEE in the germline V gene (reference sequence). The CDR3 consists of 15 residues. The full variable domain, with the rest looked up from reference TRBV5-5 and TRBJ2-2, is DAGVTQSPTHLIKTRGQQVTLRCSPISGHKSVSWYQQVLGQGPQFIFQYYEKEERGRGNFPDRFSARQFPNYSSELNVNALLLGDSALYLCASIPYAVDTGELFFGEGSRLTVL.

V gene TRBV19 combines with J gene TRBJ1-6, with D possibly TRBD1 on 6 matching bases. V was pared by 6 bases and J by 7 bases, with 19 bases between. The CDR3 extends over 16 amino acids. Looked up from germline, CDR1 is LNHDA and CDR2 is SQIVND (reference sequence). The CDR3 nucleotides are TGTGCCAGTAGGGATTTGGGGGGCAGGGAGAATTCACCCCTCCACTTT. This codes for CASRDLGGRENSPLHF.

This clone occurred once. The gene calls are TRBV6-5 and TRBJ2-6; D is unclear. Trimming took 7 bases from V and 0 from J, leaving 10 bases between them. This CDR3 region has 15 residues. Looked up from germline, CDR1 is MNHEY and CDR2 is SVGAGI. CDR3: CASTKRVSGANVLTF. The CDR3 DNA reads TGTGCCAGCACTAAAAGGGTCTCTGGGGCCAACGTCCTGACTTTC.

The chain joins TRBV5-6 to TRBJ2-7, with a possible D match to TRBD1 (5 bases). V was shortened by 5 bases and J by 7 bases, with 22 bases between the two germline ends. Germline CDR1 reads SGHDT; CDR2 reads YYEEEE. The CDR3 is 15 residues long. The CDR3 region has the DNA TGTGCCAGCAGGAATCCGACAGCAGGAACGGGTGAGCAGTACTTC. Translated: CASRNPTAGTGEQYF.

This clone was found a few times. Here the CDR3 DNA reads TGTGCCAGCAGCCAAGGACCCCCGGGTAGATCACCCCTCCACTTT. Translated, it gives CASSQGPPGRSPLHF. This chain joins TRBV14 and TRBJ1-6; D is unclear. Germline-derived CDR1 and CDR2 are SGHDN and FVKESK. The ends were cut back, 1 base at V and 10 bases at J, with 14 bases in the middle. CDR3 length equals 15 residues. The variable domain in full, with the rest retrieved from reference TRBV14 and TRBJ1-6, is EAGVTQFPSHSVIEKGQTVTLRCDPISGHDNLYWYRRVMGKEIKFLLHFVKESKQDESGMPNNRFLAERTGGTYSTLKVQPAELEDSGVYFCASSQGPPGRSPLHFGNGTRLTVT.

The J gene is TRBJ1-2, the V gene TRBV29-1, with TRBD1 identical over 7 bases. CDR3 length: 16 residues. The junction had 10 bases not matched to a gene; V was cut back by 1 base and J by 2 bases. CDR1 is SQVTM, CDR2 ANQGSEA, per germline. The CDR3 protein is CSVEGRTGDINYGYTF. The CDR3 DNA sequence: TGCAGCGTTGAAGGTCGAACAGGGGACATAAACTATGGCTACACCTTC.

The rearrangement uses TRBV9 and TRBJ1-5; TRBD1 matches 7 bases. Germline lookup yields CDR1 SGDLS and CDR2 YYNGEE. Germline trimming cut 3 bases from V and 5 bases from J; bases unmatched to any gene: 5. This CDR3 contains 14 residues. CDR3 DNA: TGTGCCAGCAGCGGGGGGACAGAGGATCAGCCCCAGCATTTT. This gives the protein CASSGGTEDQPQHF.

This clone was seen only once. The chain carries TRBV29-1 and TRBJ1-1; D remains unclear. CDR1 and CDR2 from the germline V gene are SQVTM and ANQGSEA. Trimming removed 5 bases from V and 4 bases from J, with 14 bases in between. The CDR3 extends over 13 amino acids. CDR3 nucleotides: TGCAGCGTTTTCGGCGTCGAGGGCACTGAAGCTTTCTTT. Protein: CSVFGVEGTEAFF.

In its sample, this clone was seen once. The chain uses TRBV7-9 and TRBJ2-3; D not certain. V dropped 5 bases and J dropped 0 bases, with 15 bases sitting between them. CDR1 is SEHNR and CDR2 is FQNEAQ in the germline V gene (reference sequence). This CDR3 spans 16 amino acids. For the CDR3, the DNA is TGTGCCAGCAGCACTACAAGGCCTCAGAGCACAGATACGCAGTATTTT. Protein: CASSTTRPQSTDTQYF.